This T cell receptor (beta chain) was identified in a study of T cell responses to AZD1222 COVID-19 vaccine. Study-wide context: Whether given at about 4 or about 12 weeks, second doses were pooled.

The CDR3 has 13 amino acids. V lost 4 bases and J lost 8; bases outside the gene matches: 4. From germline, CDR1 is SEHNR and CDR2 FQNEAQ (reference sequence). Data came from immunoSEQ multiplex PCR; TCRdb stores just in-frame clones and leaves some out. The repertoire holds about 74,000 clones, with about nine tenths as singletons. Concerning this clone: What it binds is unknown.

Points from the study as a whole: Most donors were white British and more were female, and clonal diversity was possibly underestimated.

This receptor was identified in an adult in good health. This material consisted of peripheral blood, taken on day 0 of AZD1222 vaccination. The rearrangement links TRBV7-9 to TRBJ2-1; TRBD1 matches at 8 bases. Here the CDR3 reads CASSSGQGDEQFF. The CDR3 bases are TGTGCCAGCAGCTCAGGACAGGGCGATGAGCAGTTCTTC.